Listed here are 14 T cell receptor beta chains from one sample, sequenced in a study of T cells in Graves' hyperthyroidism and ophthalmopathy. TCR beta CDR3 regions were amplified from RNA. RT-PCR in the first round (using the HTBI primer set) targeted the TCR CDR3. TCRdb passed the multiplex PCR reads through MiXCR, listing each CDR3 protein once. The sample gives 500,000 to 750,000 distinct CDR3 sequences, 12% to 15% of which show up once; 7% to 9% is in the top ten. The sequenced sample consisted of blood. The receptor set was obtained from a woman in her late teens or twenties with Graves' ophthalmopathy.

This clonotype was detected ten times or more. V is TRBV20-1 and J is TRBJ2-3; perhaps TRBD2 as D (5 bases). Per germline, CDR1 DFQATT and CDR2 SNEGSKA (reference sequence). The CDR3 loop spans 18 amino acids. V shed 1 base and J shed 0 bases, with 20 bases lying between them. Here the CDR3 reads CSARAINAAGLSTDTQYF. CDR3 nucleotides: TGCAGTGCTAGAGCTATTAACGCGGCGGGCCTAAGCACAGATACGCAGTATTTT.

This clonotype was observed many times. V is TRBV7-9 and J is TRBJ2-1, with 9 bases fitting TRBD2. Germline CDR1 reads SEHNR; CDR2 reads FQNEAQ (reference sequence). V lost 10 bases and J lost 3; bases outside the gene matches: 4. The CDR3 sequence is 13 residues long. CDR3 bases: TGTGCCACCGCGACTAGCGGCTACAATGAGCAGTTCTTC. Residues: CATATSGYNEQFF.

Many counts were recorded for this clonotype. V usage is TRBV9 and J usage is TRBJ2-1, with TRBD2 matching over 14 bases. Germline V gives CDR1 SGDLS, CDR2 YYNGEE. This CDR3 comprises 17 residues. V shed 0 bases, J shed 7 bases, and the junction held 6 bases outside the gene matches. The CDR3 coding sequence is TGTGCCAGCAGCGTAGGACTAGCGGGAGGGACGAGGAATGAGCAGTTCTTC. Its translation: CASSVGLAGGTRNEQFF. The variable domain in full, with the rest retrieved from reference TRBV9 and TRBJ2-1, is DSGVTQTPKHLITATGQRVTLRCSPRSGDLSVYWYQQSLDQGLQFLIQYYNGEERAKGNILERFSAQQFPDLHSELNLSSLELGDSALYFCASSVGLAGGTRNEQFFGPGTRLTVL.

This clonotype was recorded at least ten times. The chain links TRBV7-3 to TRBJ2-2; the D gene is possibly TRBD1 (5 bases). CDR1 and CDR2 from the germline V gene are SGHTA and FQGTGA. Trimming left V 5 bases short and J 7 bases short, with 5 bases between. The CDR3 spans 11 residues. CDR3 amino acids: CASSRGGELFF. The CDR3 region has the DNA TGTGCCAGCAGCAGGGGCGGGGAGCTGTTTTTT. Filled out from reference TRBV7-3 and TRBJ2-2, the complete variable domain reads GAGVSQTPSNKVTEKGKYVELRCDPISGHTALYWYRQSLGQGPEFLIYFQGTGAADDSGLPNDRFFAVRPEGSVSTLKIQRTERGDSAVYLCASSRGGELFFGEGSRLTVL.

In its sample, this clonotype was seen many times. The V gene is TRBV7-9, the J gene TRBJ1-2; TRBD1 aligns across 8 bases. The J segment lost 1 base and the V segment lost 1 base, leaving 11 bases of the junction unmatched. The germline CDR1 and CDR2 sequences are SEHNR and FQNEAQ (reference sequence). CDR3 length: 18 residues. The CDR3 is CASSLGPGQAPFNYGYTF. In nucleotides, the CDR3 is TGTGCCAGCAGCTTAGGTCCGGGACAGGCCCCCTTTAACTATGGCTACACCTTC.

Points on this clonotype: A clone one base away is much larger, so this may be a read error. No conserved phenylalanine or tryptophan ends this CDR3, so it is likely a read error. V gene TRBV18 combines with J gene TRBJ2-5; no clear D gene. V was pared by 1 base and J by 5 bases, with 8 bases between. The CDR3 runs 13 residues. From germline, CDR1 is KGHSH and CDR2 LQKENI. The DNA of the CDR3 is TGTGCCAGCTCACCACGGGTTTCGGAGACCCAGTACCTC. Translating gives CASSPRVSETQYL.

This clonotype was recorded at least ten times. The V gene is TRBV7-9, the J gene TRBJ2-1, with a possible D match to TRBD2 (5 bases). V dropped 4 bases and J dropped 0 bases, with 16 bases sitting between them. The germline V gene encodes CDR1 SEHNR and CDR2 FQNEAQ (reference sequence). The CDR3 spans 17 residues. The CDR3 is CASSSFGVVSSYNEQFF. The DNA of the CDR3 is TGTGCCAGCAGCTCGTTCGGGGTGGTGAGCTCCTACAATGAGCAGTTCTTC.

This clonotype appeared many times. V is TRBV7-9 and J is TRBJ2-4; 12 nucleotides match TRBD2. The CDR3 has 19 residues. Germline V gene sequence: CDR1 SEHNR, CDR2 FQNEAQ (reference sequence). The junction had 13 bases not matched to a gene; V was cut back by 1 base and J by 6 bases. DNA for the CDR3: TGTGCCAGCAGCTTAGTGGGTAGACTAGCGGGAGCTTTGAGAAACATTCAGTACTTC. Residues: CASSLVGRLAGALRNIQYF.

This clonotype was seen at least ten times. The J gene is TRBJ1-5, the V gene TRBV28, with a possible D match to TRBD1 (6 bases). CDR3 size: 15 residues. V was shortened by 2 bases and J by 9 bases, with 17 bases between the two germline ends. The germline CDR1 and CDR2 sequences are MDHEN and SYDVKM. DNA for the CDR3: TGTGCCAGCAGTTTACCACCGGGACAAAACAGGCCCCAGCATTTT. This encodes CASSLPPGQNRPQHF.

There are many counts of this clonotype. The CDR3 protein is CASSHGQRTEAFF. For the CDR3, the DNA is TGTGCCAGCAGTCACGGACAAAGGACTGAAGCTTTCTTT. This rearrangement joins TRBV6-1 to TRBJ1-1; D possibly corresponds to TRBD1 (5 bases). The CDR3 runs to 13 residues. Trimming shortened V by 5 bases and J by 5 bases, and 12 bases separated the two germline ends. Germline CDR1 and CDR2: MNHNS and SASEGT.

This chain connects TRBV12-3 or TRBV12-4 to TRBJ2-7; D is unresolved. The CDR3 contains 13 residues. Trimming left V 0 bases short and J 5 bases short, with 8 bases between. CDR3: CASSLARPHEQYF. The CDR3 DNA is TGTGCCAGCAGTTTAGCGCGACCCCACGAGCAGTACTTC.

This chain joins TRBV30 and TRBJ1-1; D uncertain. The CDR3 spans 14 residues. CDR1 is GTSNPN, CDR2 SVGIG, per germline (reference sequence). V lost 0 bases and J 3 bases, leaving 11 bases between the germline ends. The CDR3 reads CAWSVPGRDTEAFF. CDR3 nucleotide sequence: TGTGCCTGGAGTGTACCCGGGAGGGACACTGAAGCTTTCTTT.

This clonotype was observed at least ten times. This chain connects TRBV20-1 to TRBJ2-3, with D tentatively TRBD1 or TRBD2 (5 bases each). Germline loops: CDR1 DFQATT, CDR2 SNEGSKA (reference sequence). This CDR3 spans 15 amino acids. Trimming took off 0 bases at V and 4 bases at J, with 14 bases between the two ends. This CDR3 is CSARDTGQGPDTQYF. CDR3 coding DNA: TGCAGTGCTAGAGACACGGGGCAGGGTCCAGATACGCAGTATTTT.

In its sample, this clonotype was seen a few times. The chain uses TRBV9 and TRBJ2-3, with TRBD2 matching 12 bases. The CDR3 sequence is 18 residues long. J was trimmed by 1 base and V by 0 bases; bases with no gene match: 6. CDR1 is SGDLS, CDR2 YYNGEE, per germline. CDR3 coding DNA: TGTGCCAGCAGCGTAGGTCTAGCGGGAGGGCTCCGCACAGATACGCAGTATTTT. Amino acids: CASSVGLAGGLRTDTQYF.